Below are 27 T cell receptor beta chains sequenced from a single sample in a study of blood T cell repertoires in COVID-19. TCRdb's table, derived via immunoSEQ multiplex PCR, lists solely in-frame clones and lacks some. The table includes more than 200,000 clones, about 79% detected once. The sample consisted of peripheral blood. The source is a woman aged 40-49 years who had recovered from COVID-19.

The chain links TRBV7-2 to TRBJ2-3, with a tentative D call TRBD2 (7 bases). The CDR3 totals 15 residues. Germline V gene data show CDR1 as SGHTA and CDR2 as FQGNSA. With 3 bases removed from V and 4 bases from J, the gap between germline ends came to 14 bases. The CDR3: CASSFMGGQADTQYF. The DNA of the CDR3 is TGTGCCAGCAGCTTTATGGGGGGGCAGGCAGATACGCAGTATTTT.

V and J are TRBV7-9 and TRBJ2-1; D ambiguous. The ends were cut back, 3 bases at V and 8 bases at J, with 5 bases in the middle. The germline V gene encodes CDR1 SEHNR and CDR2 FQNEAQ (reference sequence). CDR3 length: 11 residues. This CDR3 is CASSFEYEQFF. The CDR3 DNA follows: TGTGCCAGCAGCTTCGAGTATGAGCAGTTCTTC.

The CDR3 here is CASSQQGTNTGELFF. The CDR3 nucleotides read TGTGCCAGCAGCCAACAGGGGACGAACACCGGGGAGCTGTTTTTT. The chain employs TRBV7-3 and TRBJ2-2; TRBD1 agrees at 7 bases. Germline trimming cut 5 bases from V and 0 bases from J; bases unmatched to any gene: 3. Germline V gives CDR1 SGHTA, CDR2 FQGTGA. The CDR3 runs to 15 residues.

The chain is built from TRBV5-1 and TRBJ2-3; 12 bases are a match to TRBD1. J was trimmed by 5 bases and V by 4 bases; bases with no gene match: 5. The CDR3 runs to 15 residues. Germline V CDR1 and CDR2: SGHRS, YFSETQ. CDR3 residues: CASSQGQGARDTQYF. The CDR3 region has the DNA TGCGCCAGCAGCCAGGGACAGGGGGCGAGAGATACGCAGTATTTT.

This chain joins TRBV6-5 and TRBJ2-5, with D perhaps TRBD1 (5 bases). V lost 8 bases and J 13 bases, leaving 14 bases between the germline ends. CDR3 length: 10 amino acids. Germline V gives CDR1 MNHEY, CDR2 SVGAGI. In nucleotides, the CDR3 is TGTGCCAGCGGACAAGTCCAGGGGTACTTC. This sequence encodes CASGQVQGYF.

The chain recombines TRBV3-1 (or the pseudogene TRBV3-2) with TRBJ2-7; D is ambiguous. The V end lost 1 base, the J end lost 0 bases, and 7 bases lay between the germline ends. This CDR3 region has 14 residues. Germline loops: CDR1 LGHDT, CDR2 YNNKEL (reference sequence). The DNA for the CDR3 is TGTGCCAGCAGCCAAGGGCCAAGCTCCTACGAGCAGTACTTC. Translation: CASSQGPSSYEQYF.

The rearrangement uses TRBV6-2 or TRBV6-3 and TRBJ2-2, with 7 bases identical to TRBD1. Germline-derived CDR1 and CDR2 are MNHEY and SVGEGT. The ends lost 5 bases at V and 1 base at J; junction bases unmatched: 7. This CDR3 is built from 16 residues. This CDR3 is CASSPPGTVNTGELFF. Written as DNA, the CDR3 is TGTGCCAGCAGTCCACCTGGGACAGTGAACACCGGGGAGCTGTTTTTT.

This chain joins TRBV28 and TRBJ2-7; possible D gene TRBD1, 6 bases. Trimming cost V 5 bases and J 0 bases, with 14 bases left between them. CDR3 length equals 15 residues. Germline assignment: CDR1 MDHEN and CDR2 SYDVKM. The CDR3 DNA is TGTGCCAGCAGTCCCTTACAGGGAAGCTCCTACGAGCAGTACTTC. It codes for CASSPLQGSSYEQYF.

The chain links TRBV7-8 to TRBJ1-2; 9 bases map to TRBD1. The CDR3 covers 17 residues. From germline, CDR1 is SGHVS and CDR2 FQNEAQ. V lost 5 bases, J lost 4 bases, and 14 bases stayed unmatched. CDR3 amino acids: CASSAPSTGQGIYGYTF. CDR3 in DNA: TGTGCCAGCAGCGCCCCATCAACGGGACAGGGTATCTATGGCTACACCTTC. Full variable domain (remainder filled in from reference TRBV7-8 and TRBJ1-2): GAGVSQSPRYKVAKRGQDVALRCDPISGHVSLFWYQQALGQGPEFLTYFQNEAQLDKSGLPSDRFFAERPEGSVSTLKIQRTQQEDSAVYLCASSAPSTGQGIYGYTFGSGTRLTVV.

This clone was observed a few times. V and J are TRBV2 and TRBJ1-2; the D gene is possibly TRBD1 (5 bases). Trimming took 9 bases from V and 2 from J, leaving 13 bases between them. This CDR3 has 13 amino acids. Germline V gives CDR1 SNHLY, CDR2 FYNNEI. This CDR3 is CASDTQGNYGYTF. The CDR3 DNA reads as TGTGCCAGTGATACGCAGGGAAACTATGGCTACACCTTC.

Sample share makes this clone medium-sized. The chain couples TRBV5-1 to TRBJ1-2, with TRBD1 matching 7 bases. Germline V gene data show CDR1 as SGHRS and CDR2 as YFSETQ. Trimming removed 5 bases from V and 3 bases from J; junction bases left unmatched: 4. The CDR3 runs 13 residues. DNA of the CDR3: TGCGCCAGCAGAGACAGGGCGGACTATGGCTACACCTTC. Amino acids: CASRDRADYGYTF.

The V call is TRBV7-2, the J call TRBJ1-1; 7 bases map to TRBD1. Trimming took 3 bases from V and 4 from J; bases not matched to a gene: 8. Looked up from germline, CDR1 is SGHTA and CDR2 is FQGNSA. The CDR3 is 15 residues long. CDR3: CASSFTGTEATEAFF. In DNA, the CDR3 is TGTGCCAGCAGCTTTACCGGGACAGAAGCCACTGAAGCTTTCTTT. The complete variable domain, with remaining parts taken from reference TRBV7-2 and TRBJ1-1, reads GAGVSQSPSNKVTEKGKDVELRCDPISGHTALYWYRQSLGQGLEFLIYFQGNSAPDKSGLPSDRFSAERTGGSVSTLTIQRTQQEDSAVYLCASSFTGTEATEAFFGQGTRLTVV.

The chain recombines TRBV2 with TRBJ1-6; D possibly corresponds to TRBD1 (5 bases). V lost 4 bases and J lost 9, with 13 bases in between. This CDR3 contains 14 residues. The germline gives CDR1 SNHLY, CDR2 FYNNEI. CDR3 amino acids: CASSVQGGTSPLHF. CDR3 coding DNA: TGTGCCAGCAGTGTGCAGGGAGGCACTTCACCCCTCCACTTT.

The genes are TRBV18 and TRBJ2-7; 10 bases are a match to TRBD2. The CDR3 length is 14 residues. Germline values: CDR1 KGHSH, CDR2 LQKENI. The junction had 3 bases not matched to a gene; V was cut back by 6 bases and J by 1 base. In DNA form, the CDR3 reads TGTGCCAGCTCCCAACTAGCGGGATCCTACGAGCAGTACTTC. It is translated as CASSQLAGSYEQYF.

This clone was seen only once. The V and J genes are TRBV11-2 and TRBJ1-2, with D maybe TRBD1 (5 bases). This CDR3 spans 14 amino acids. V dropped 5 bases and J dropped 7 bases, with 17 bases sitting between them. Germline lookup yields CDR1 SGHAT and CDR2 FQNNGV. CDR3 region: CASSRSSLGLGYTF. The CDR3 DNA follows: TGTGCCAGCAGCCGATCATCTTTGGGGCTTGGCTACACCTTC.

The V gene is TRBV29-1, the J gene TRBJ2-3, with a tentative D call TRBD1 (6 bases). Germline assignment: CDR1 SQVTM and CDR2 ANQGSEA. The CDR3 totals 13 residues. V was trimmed by 5 bases and J by 2 bases, leaving 11 bases between them. The CDR3 nucleotides are TGCAGCGTTCGAGCAGGGGTCACAGATACGCAGTATTTT. It codes for CSVRAGVTDTQYF.

The gene calls are TRBV11-2 and TRBJ1-4, with D possibly TRBD1 on 5 matching bases. CDR1 and CDR2 (germline): SGHAT, FQNNGV. The V end lost 5 bases, the J end lost 1 base, and 8 bases lay between the germline ends. The CDR3 spans 14 residues. The CDR3 reads CASSRDLTNEKLFF. CDR3 DNA sequence: TGTGCCAGCAGCCGGGACTTAACTAATGAAAAACTGTTTTTT.

The V call is TRBV4-1, the J call TRBJ2-1; D unresolved. This CDR3 has 13 amino acids. The ends were cut back, 2 bases at V and 3 bases at J, with 5 bases in the middle. Germline lookup yields CDR1 MGHRA and CDR2 YSYEKL. DNA of the CDR3: TGCGCCAGCAGCCAAAACAGCTACAATGAGCAGTTCTTC. Amino acid sequence: CASSQNSYNEQFF.

The chain carries TRBV25-1 and TRBJ2-2, with 7 bases identical to TRBD2. This CDR3 spans 12 amino acids. V gave up 8 bases and J gave up 6 bases; unmatched junction bases: 3. Germline CDR1 MGHDK, CDR2 SYGVNS. This CDR3 is CASSSGAGELFF. In nucleotides, the CDR3 is TGTGCCAGCTCGAGCGGGGCCGGGGAGCTGTTTTTT.

This clone was detected only a few times. The CDR3 coding sequence is TGTGCCAGCGAGCAGCGCGGGGGGGACTACAATGAGCAGTTCTTC. Residues: CASEQRGGDYNEQFF. The chain carries TRBV3-1 (or the pseudogene TRBV3-2) and TRBJ2-1, with 9 bases fitting TRBD2. CDR1 is LGHDT and CDR2 is YNNKEL in the germline V gene (reference sequence). The V gene end was trimmed by 8 bases and the J gene end by 3 bases; junction bases not matched to a gene: 8. The CDR3 is 15 amino acids.

The V gene is TRBV7-2, the J gene TRBJ2-7; 7 nucleotides agree with TRBD1. J gave up 1 base and V 5 bases, and 8 bases lay outside the gene matches. The germline V gene has CDR1 SGHTA and CDR2 FQGNSA. The CDR3 is made up of 15 amino acids. This CDR3 is CASSISRTGSYEQYF. CDR3 in DNA: TGTGCCAGCAGCATATCCCGGACAGGTTCCTACGAGCAGTACTTC.

The V call is TRBV2, the J call TRBJ1-1; TRBD1 matches 7 bases. This CDR3 contains 14 residues. Germline V gives CDR1 SNHLY, CDR2 FYNNEI. V shed 3 bases, J shed 5 bases, and the junction held 6 bases outside the gene matches. The CDR3 reads CASSDFDRATEAFF. DNA for the CDR3: TGTGCCAGCAGTGACTTTGACAGGGCGACTGAAGCTTTCTTT.

This chain connects TRBV11-2 to TRBJ2-3; possibly TRBD2 for D (6 bases). CDR1 and CDR2 (germline): SGHAT, FQNNGV. The CDR3 extends over 17 amino acids. Trimming took off 1 base at V and 1 base at J, with 15 bases between the two ends. The CDR3, as DNA: TGTGCCAGCAGCTTAGTAATGGGGGGAGTTGGCACAGATACGCAGTATTTT. Protein: CASSLVMGGVGTDTQYF. The entire variable domain, with the rest obtained from reference TRBV11-2 and TRBJ2-3, is as follows: EAGVAQSPRYKIIEKRQSVAFWCNPISGHATLYWYQQILGQGPKLLIQFQNNGVVDDSQLPKDRFSAERLKGVDSTLKIQPAKLEDSAVYLCASSLVMGGVGTDTQYFGPGTRLTVL.

This chain uses TRBV19 with TRBJ2-4, with 7 bases identical to TRBD2. After removal of 4 bases from V and 3 bases from J, the junction contained 9 bases not matched to a gene. This CDR3 has 16 amino acids. Germline CDR1 reads LNHDA; CDR2 reads SQIVND (reference sequence). CDR3 sequence reads: CASSRGGVMGKNIQYF. The CDR3 DNA sequence: TGTGCCAGTAGTAGGGGAGGGGTAATGGGCAAAAACATTCAGTACTTC.

V gene TRBV14 combines with J gene TRBJ2-7; 8 nucleotides agree with TRBD1. V lost 2 bases to trimming and J lost 3 bases; unmatched junction nucleotides: 18. Germline CDR1 reads SGHDN; CDR2 reads FVKESK. The length of the CDR3 is 19 residues. CDR3 loop: CASSQYYTGGLPNFYEQYF. CDR3 bases: TGTGCCAGCAGCCAATACTACACAGGGGGACTTCCTAATTTCTACGAGCAGTACTTC.

This rearrangement joins TRBV3-1 (or the pseudogene TRBV3-2) to TRBJ1-4; unclear D gene. This CDR3 is 13 amino acids long. V was cut by 4 bases and J by 5 bases, with 8 bases left in between. Germline CDR1 reads LGHDT; CDR2 reads YNNKEL (reference sequence). The CDR3 DNA is TGTGCCAGCAGCCTCGGGGAAAATGAAAAACTGTTTTTT. This gives the protein CASSLGENEKLFF.

The chain joins TRBV5-5 to TRBJ2-4; tentatively, D is TRBD1 (5 bases). The ends were cut back, 0 bases at V and 2 bases at J, with 9 bases in the middle. The CDR3 consists of 15 residues. Germline loops: CDR1 SGHKS, CDR2 YYEKEE (reference sequence). The CDR3 coding sequence is TGTGCCAGCAGCTTGGTAGCAGGGACCAAAAACATTCAGTACTTC. Protein: CASSLVAGTKNIQYF.